This is a list of T cell receptor beta chains from one sample in a study of T cell responses to AZD1222 COVID-19 vaccine. TCRdb keeps only in-frame clones here, not all; method: immunoSEQ multiplex PCR. The sample shows about 130,000 clones, 75% to 95% of them seen only once. The sequencing used peripheral blood, collected on day 0 of AZD1222 vaccination. The receptors were gathered from an adult in good health. The CDR3 runs from the conserved cysteine through the conserved F or W. The D gene is left open where the match is weak. Where a row states a size, it is once, few, many or the class of an expanded clone; other rows omit it.

V gene: TRBV7-9; J gene: TRBJ2-2; clone size: .; D gene: TRBD1; CDR3 protein: CASSPDRVKSGELFF; CDR3 DNA: TGTGCCAGCAGCCCGGACAGGGTGAAGTCCGGGGAGCTGTTTTTT
V gene: TRBV27; J gene: TRBJ1-3; clone size: .; D gene: .; CDR3 protein: CASSPTERNTIYF; CDR3 DNA: TGTGCCAGCAGTCCCACCGAACGAAACACCATATATTTT
V gene: TRBV7-2; J gene: TRBJ2-2; clone size: once; D gene: TRBD2; CDR3 protein: CASSSPSGGAGTGELFF; CDR3 DNA: TGTGCCAGCAGCTCGCCGAGCGGGGGGGCTGGCACCGGGGAGCTGTTTTTT
V gene: TRBV29-1; J gene: TRBJ2-5; clone size: .; D gene: TRBD2; CDR3 protein: CSVIGGGRETQYF; CDR3 DNA: TGCAGCGTAATAGGCGGGGGGCGGGAGACCCAGTACTTC
V gene: TRBV27; J gene: TRBJ2-5; clone size: .; D gene: .; CDR3 protein: CASSPRSRGEPQETQYF; CDR3 DNA: TGTGCCAGCAGTCCCCGCTCGAGGGGGGAACCCCAAGAGACCCAGTACTTC
V gene: TRBV5-1; J gene: TRBJ2-7; clone size: .; D gene: .; CDR3 protein: CASRRGAQKRTYEQYF; CDR3 DNA: TGCGCCAGCAGGAGGGGGGCACAGAAAAGAACCTACGAGCAGTACTTC
V gene: TRBV5-4; J gene: TRBJ2-1; clone size: .; D gene: TRBD2; CDR3 protein: CASSSSGNSYNEQFF; CDR3 DNA: TGTGCCAGCAGCTCTAGCGGGAACTCCTACAATGAGCAGTTCTTC
V gene: TRBV7-9; J gene: TRBJ2-3; clone size: .; D gene: .; CDR3 protein: CASSLGGGVLATDTQYF; CDR3 DNA: TGTGCCAGCAGCTTAGGAGGAGGGGTACTAGCCACAGATACGCAGTATTTT
V gene: TRBV30; J gene: TRBJ2-7; clone size: .; D gene: .; CDR3 protein: CAWRVGQLGEQYF; CDR3 DNA: TGTGCCTGGAGGGTGGGGCAGCTTGGCGAGCAGTACTTC
V gene: TRBV10-1; J gene: TRBJ1-2; clone size: .; D gene: .; CDR3 protein: CASSPTGARGYTF; CDR3 DNA: TGCGCCAGCAGCCCCACGGGGGCGCGGGGCTACACCTTC
V gene: TRBV4-3; J gene: TRBJ1-6; clone size: .; D gene: .; CDR3 protein: CASSDGTGSNSPLHF; CDR3 DNA: TGCGCCAGCAGCGATGGGACTGGCTCCAATTCACCCCTCCACTTT
V gene: TRBV6-5; J gene: TRBJ1-3; clone size: .; D gene: TRBD1; CDR3 protein: CASSYSRTGVGNTIYF; CDR3 DNA: TGTGCCAGCAGTTACTCCCGGACAGGGGTTGGAAACACCATATATTTT
V gene: TRBV6-4; J gene: TRBJ2-1; clone size: .; D gene: TRBD2; CDR3 protein: CASSERTSGDYNEQFF; CDR3 DNA: TGTGCCAGCAGTGAGCGGACTAGCGGGGACTACAATGAGCAGTTCTTC
V gene: TRBV28; J gene: TRBJ1-1; clone size: once; D gene: .; CDR3 protein: CASSLWAGETEAFF; CDR3 DNA: TGTGCCAGCAGTTTATGGGCAGGGGAGACTGAAGCTTTCTTT
V gene: TRBV9; J gene: TRBJ2-1; clone size: .; D gene: .; CDR3 protein: CASTQPPHNEQFF; CDR3 DNA: TGTGCCAGCACCCAGCCCCCACACAATGAGCAGTTCTTC
V gene: TRBV6-5; J gene: TRBJ1-2; clone size: .; D gene: TRBD1; CDR3 protein: CASSEGQGVRGGYTF; CDR3 DNA: TGTGCCAGCAGCGAGGGACAGGGGGTTAGGGGTGGCTACACCTTC
V gene: TRBV3-1/TRBV3-2; J gene: TRBJ2-5; clone size: .; D gene: TRBD2; CDR3 protein: CASSQVGLAGGETQYF; CDR3 DNA: TGTGCCAGCAGCCAAGTAGGACTAGCGGGGGGAGAGACCCAGTACTTC
V gene: TRBV5-1; J gene: TRBJ1-4; clone size: .; D gene: TRBD1; CDR3 protein: CASSWGQAFNEKLFF; CDR3 DNA: TGCGCCAGCAGCTGGGGACAGGCTTTTAATGAAAAACTGTTTTTT
V gene: TRBV19; J gene: TRBJ2-6; clone size: few; D gene: .; CDR3 protein: CASSMYGSGANVLTF; CDR3 DNA: TGTGCCAGTAGTATGTACGGGTCTGGGGCCAACGTCCTGACTTTC
V gene: TRBV9; J gene: TRBJ1-4; clone size: .; D gene: .; CDR3 protein: CASSVDQEEKLFF; CDR3 DNA: TGTGCCAGCAGCGTGGACCAAGAGGAAAAACTGTTTTTT
V gene: TRBV3-1/TRBV3-2; J gene: TRBJ2-2; clone size: .; D gene: TRBD1; CDR3 protein: CASSLQGADTGELFF; CDR3 DNA: TGTGCCAGCAGCCTACAGGGGGCGGACACCGGGGAGCTGTTTTTT
V gene: TRBV7-9; J gene: TRBJ2-3; clone size: .; D gene: TRBD1; CDR3 protein: CASSPQSRTGADTQYF; CDR3 DNA: TGTGCCAGCAGCCCCCAAAGCCGGACAGGGGCAGATACGCAGTATTTT
V gene: TRBV5-1; J gene: TRBJ2-7; clone size: .; D gene: TRBD1; CDR3 protein: CASSPGGQGYEQYF; CDR3 DNA: TGCGCCAGCAGCCCTGGGGGACAGGGGTACGAGCAGTACTTC
V gene: TRBV6-5; J gene: TRBJ2-7; clone size: .; D gene: TRBD1; CDR3 protein: CASSSQGYEQYF; CDR3 DNA: TGTGCCAGCAGTTCACAGGGGTACGAGCAGTACTTC
V gene: TRBV24-1; J gene: TRBJ2-1; clone size: .; D gene: .; CDR3 protein: CATSDPGGGGYRDEQFF; CDR3 DNA: TGTGCCACCAGTGACCCGGGTGGTGGGGGTTATCGGGATGAGCAGTTCTTC
V gene: TRBV24-1; J gene: TRBJ2-1; clone size: .; D gene: TRBD2; CDR3 protein: CATSDLAGPSYNEQFF; CDR3 DNA: TGTGCCACCAGTGATTTAGCGGGGCCTTCCTACAATGAGCAGTTCTTC
V gene: TRBV10-2; J gene: TRBJ1-2; clone size: .; D gene: TRBD1; CDR3 protein: CASSESGQYFGAYGYTF; CDR3 DNA: TGCGCCAGCAGTGAGTCGGGACAGTATTTTGGGGCCTATGGCTACACCTTC
V gene: TRBV4-2; J gene: TRBJ1-6; clone size: .; D gene: .; CDR3 protein: CASSLKQGEDSPLHF; CDR3 DNA: TGTGCCAGCAGCCTAAAACAGGGAGAGGATTCACCCCTCCACTTT
V gene: TRBV5-1; J gene: TRBJ2-7; clone size: once; D gene: TRBD1; CDR3 protein: CASRAGTASYEQYF; CDR3 DNA: TGCGCCAGCAGGGCCGGGACAGCTTCCTACGAGCAGTACTTC
V gene: TRBV11-3; J gene: TRBJ2-7; clone size: .; D gene: TRBD1; CDR3 protein: CASSLDRAGEQYF; CDR3 DNA: TGTGCCAGCAGCCTCGACAGGGCCGGCGAGCAGTACTTC
V gene: TRBV5-6; J gene: TRBJ1-1; clone size: .; D gene: .; CDR3 protein: CASSSLGQALDTEAFF; CDR3 DNA: TGTGCCAGCAGCTCCCTAGGACAAGCCCTGGACACTGAAGCTTTCTTT
V gene: TRBV5-1; J gene: TRBJ2-7; clone size: .; D gene: .; CDR3 protein: CASSSRQGGEYF; CDR3 DNA: TGCGCCAGCAGCTCCAGACAGGGAGGAGAGTACTTC
V gene: TRBV6-5; J gene: TRBJ2-7; clone size: .; D gene: TRBD1; CDR3 protein: CASSYETGGYEQYF; CDR3 DNA: TGTGCCAGCAGTTACGAGACAGGGGGCTACGAGCAGTACTTC
V gene: TRBV2; J gene: TRBJ1-6; clone size: .; D gene: .; CDR3 protein: CASAGEGAVSPLHF; CDR3 DNA: TGTGCCAGCGCGGGGGAAGGAGCGGTCTCACCCCTCCACTTT
V gene: TRBV7-9; J gene: TRBJ2-7; clone size: .; D gene: .; CDR3 protein: CASSSPATYEQYF; CDR3 DNA: TGTGCCAGCAGCTCTCCGGCCACCTACGAGCAGTACTTC
V gene: TRBV4-1; J gene: TRBJ1-2; clone size: .; D gene: TRBD1; CDR3 protein: CASSQGESGGRLGYGYTF; CDR3 DNA: TGCGCCAGCAGCCAAGGCGAATCAGGGGGTCGACTTGGGTATGGCTACACCTTC
V gene: TRBV19; J gene: TRBJ2-7; clone size: .; D gene: .; CDR3 protein: CASSRAGLSYEQYF; CDR3 DNA: TGTGCCAGTAGTAGGGCAGGGCTCTCCTACGAGCAGTACTTC
V gene: TRBV28; J gene: TRBJ1-5; clone size: .; D gene: TRBD1; CDR3 protein: CASRTGSRGPQPQHF; CDR3 DNA: TGTGCCAGCAGGACGGGGTCCAGGGGGCCTCAGCCCCAGCATTTT
V gene: TRBV5-4; J gene: TRBJ1-2; clone size: .; D gene: TRBD1; CDR3 protein: CASSGQDRAPYNYGYTF; CDR3 DNA: TGTGCCAGCAGCGGCCAGGACAGGGCCCCTTATAACTATGGCTACACCTTC
V gene: TRBV12-3/TRBV12-4; J gene: TRBJ1-4; clone size: .; D gene: .; CDR3 protein: CASSLSTDSKLFF; CDR3 DNA: TGTGCCAGCAGTCTATCGACCGATTCCAAACTGTTTTTT
V gene: TRBV30; J gene: TRBJ1-5; clone size: .; D gene: .; CDR3 protein: CAWSYGEGQPQHF; CDR3 DNA: TGTGCCTGGAGTTACGGGGAGGGTCAGCCCCAGCATTTT
V gene: TRBV6-2/TRBV6-3; J gene: TRBJ2-2; clone size: .; D gene: .; CDR3 protein: CASSYLPGELFF; CDR3 DNA: TGTGCCAGCAGTTACTTGCCCGGGGAGCTGTTTTTT
V gene: TRBV6-5; J gene: TRBJ2-1; clone size: .; D gene: TRBD2; CDR3 protein: CASIRGGRPYNEQFF; CDR3 DNA: TGTGCCAGCATCCGGGGGGGGAGGCCATACAATGAGCAGTTCTTC
V gene: TRBV20-1; J gene: TRBJ2-3; clone size: once; D gene: TRBD2; CDR3 protein: CSASGLAGGRADTQYF; CDR3 DNA: TGCAGTGCTAGTGGACTAGCGGGGGGGCGGGCAGATACGCAGTATTTT
V gene: TRBV10-2; J gene: TRBJ1-2; clone size: .; D gene: .; CDR3 protein: CASSRLTAWGDYGYTF; CDR3 DNA: TGCGCCAGCAGTCGACTGACGGCGTGGGGAGACTATGGCTACACCTTC
V gene: TRBV4-3; J gene: TRBJ1-2; clone size: .; D gene: .; CDR3 protein: CASSQDGEIANYGYTF; CDR3 DNA: TGCGCCAGCAGCCAAGATGGGGAAATTGCTAACTATGGCTACACCTTC
V gene: TRBV9; J gene: TRBJ2-1; clone size: .; D gene: TRBD1; CDR3 protein: CASSANPGQTLGNEQFF; CDR3 DNA: TGTGCCAGCAGCGCGAACCCGGGACAGACCTTAGGCAATGAGCAGTTCTTC
V gene: TRBV18; J gene: TRBJ2-5; clone size: .; D gene: TRBD2; CDR3 protein: CASSPFLRGGTKTQYF; CDR3 DNA: TGTGCCAGCTCACCATTCTTGCGGGGGGGCACCAAGACCCAGTACTTC